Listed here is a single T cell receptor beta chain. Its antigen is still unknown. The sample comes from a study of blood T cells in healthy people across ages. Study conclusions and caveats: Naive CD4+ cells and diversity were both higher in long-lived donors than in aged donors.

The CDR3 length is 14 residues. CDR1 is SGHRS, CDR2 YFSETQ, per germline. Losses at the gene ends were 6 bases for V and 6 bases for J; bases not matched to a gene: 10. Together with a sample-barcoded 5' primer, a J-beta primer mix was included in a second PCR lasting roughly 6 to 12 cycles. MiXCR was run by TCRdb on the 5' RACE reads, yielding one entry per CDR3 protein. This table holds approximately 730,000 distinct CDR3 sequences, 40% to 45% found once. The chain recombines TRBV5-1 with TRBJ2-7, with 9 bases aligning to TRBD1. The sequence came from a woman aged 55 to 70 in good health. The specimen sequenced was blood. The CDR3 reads CASNPGQGLSEQYF. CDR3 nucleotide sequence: TGCGCCAGCAACCCGGGACAGGGACTGAGCGAGCAGTACTTC.